What follows are 3 T cell receptor beta chains derived from one specimen sequenced in a study of tumor-infiltrating lymphocytes in primary liver carcinoma. Both RNA and DNA were isolated together from around 20-30 mg of bulk tissue that had not been sorted. With 500 to 650 ng total RNA as template and a constant-region primer, TCR beta cDNA was made. Three-round nested multiplex PCR performed with slightly modified ARM-PCR produced the TCR beta libraries. Researchers ran the first two PCR rounds for roughly 11 cycles each with TRBV1-TRBV30 forward primers and a C-beta reverse primer. One entry per CDR3 protein results from TCRdb running MiXCR on the multiplex PCR reads. Of about 74,000 distinct CDR3 sequences listed, roughly 69% were seen once; the top ten hold about a quarter. Material: liver tumor tissue from sampling region 4. Noted subset: tumor region T4, right-lateral pole. Source of these receptors: a man aged 35 to 55 with primary liver carcinoma and hepatitis B virus infection.

For this clonotype: Compared with germline, one end of the junction differs, possibly owing to a read error. The chain has TRBV11-2 and TRBJ2-7; no reliable D call. The CDR3 is 15 residues long. From germline, CDR1 is SGHAT and CDR2 FQNNGV. The CDR3 nucleotides read TGTGCCAGCGGCCTATCTGTGGGAATATCCTACAAGCAATACTTC. It specifies CASGLSVGISYKQYF.

This clonotype was picked up a small number of times. This may come from a read error, since a much larger clone is one base off. This chain uses TRBV7-3 with TRBJ2-1; D gene unclear. The CDR3 runs to 16 residues. Trimming pared 5 bases from V and 8 bases from J, leaving 22 bases between. CDR1 is SGHTA and CDR2 is FQGTGA in the germline V gene. The CDR3 bases are TGTGCCAGCAGCCTCCTACCGCTGACCGAAGGTTATGAGCAGTTCTTC. It translates to CASSLLPLTEGYEQFF.

The V gene is TRBV11-2, the J gene TRBJ2-7, with 9 bases aligning to TRBD1. V was clipped by 5 bases and J by 4 bases; unmatched bases: 15. Germline loops: CDR1 SGHAT, CDR2 FQNNGV. The CDR3 runs to 17 residues. CDR3 nucleotides: TGTGCCAGCAGCATCGACCAGCCGGGACAGGGAAGTTACGAGCAGTACTTC. Translation gives CASSIDQPGQGSYEQYF.